The 3 T cell receptor beta chains given below trace back to one sample, sequenced in a study of blood T cell repertoires in COVID-19 (TCRdb year 2020). Libraries came from the immunoSEQ multiplex PCR assay. TCRdb retrieved this table from immuneACCESS and kept in-frame rearrangements only. Not all clones are present; in checked studies, unresolved V genes account for under half, and no reason is known for the remainder. The sample includes a few hundred thousand clones, with about nine tenths observed a single time. The ten largest make up roughly 6% of the sample. The specimen was peripheral blood. These receptors all come from a woman aged 45 to 65 with COVID-19, enrolled during active disease.

The rearrangement joins TRBV7-2 to TRBJ2-3; D is unresolved. From germline, CDR1 is SGHTA and CDR2 FQGNSA. The CDR3 covers 13 residues. Trimming left V 2 bases short and J 4 bases short, with 7 bases between. CDR3 DNA: TGTGCCAGCAGCTTACAGTATGCAGATACGCAGTATTTT. This sequence encodes CASSLQYADTQYF.

The rearrangement joins TRBV27 to TRBJ2-7; no clear D gene. CDR3 length: 14 residues. Looked up from germline, CDR1 is MNHEY and CDR2 is SMNVEV (reference sequence). V was trimmed by 6 bases and J by 0 bases, leaving 12 bases between them. The CDR3 DNA is TGTGCCAGCAGCCGAAAGTTCAGCTCCTACGAGCAGTACTTC. Protein sequence: CASSRKFSSYEQYF.

V usage is TRBV29-1 and J usage is TRBJ2-1; D uncertain. V was trimmed by 3 bases and J by 0 bases, leaving 9 bases between them. The CDR3 consists of 14 residues. Per germline, CDR1 SQVTM and CDR2 ANQGSEA. The CDR3 nucleotides read TGCAGCGTTGACCCAATCGGCTCCTACAATGAGCAGTTCTTC. Protein product: CSVDPIGSYNEQFF.